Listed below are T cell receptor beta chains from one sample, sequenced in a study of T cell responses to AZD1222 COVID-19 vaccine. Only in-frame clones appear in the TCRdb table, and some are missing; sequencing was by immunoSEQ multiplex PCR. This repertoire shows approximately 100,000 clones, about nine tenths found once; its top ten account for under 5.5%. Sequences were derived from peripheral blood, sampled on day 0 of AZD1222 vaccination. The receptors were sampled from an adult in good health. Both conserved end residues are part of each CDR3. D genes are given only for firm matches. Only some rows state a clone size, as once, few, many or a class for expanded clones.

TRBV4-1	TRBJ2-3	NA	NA	CASSQDLEGSDTQYF	TGCGCCAGCAGCCAAGATCTCGAGGGCTCAGATACGCAGTATTTT
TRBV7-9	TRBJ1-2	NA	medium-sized	CASSLALGQLLGRGYTF	TGTGCCAGCAGCTTAGCGTTAGGACAGTTGCTAGGTCGCGGCTACACCTTC
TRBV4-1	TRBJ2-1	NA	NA	CASSQDWGTSYNEQFF	TGCGCCAGCAGCCAAGATTGGGGGACCTCCTACAATGAGCAGTTCTTC
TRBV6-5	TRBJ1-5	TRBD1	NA	CASSYLTGVNQPQHF	TGTGCCAGCAGTTACCTCACAGGGGTCAATCAGCCCCAGCATTTT
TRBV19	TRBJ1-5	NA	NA	CASMRENNQPQHF	TGTGCCAGTATGAGAGAAAACAATCAGCCCCAGCATTTT
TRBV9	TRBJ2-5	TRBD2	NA	CASSGTGTSGETQYF	TGTGCCAGCAGCGGGACCGGGACTAGCGGAGAGACCCAGTACTTC
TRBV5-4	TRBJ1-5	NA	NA	CASSLGGGNQPQHF	TGTGCCAGCAGTCTTGGAGGGGGCAATCAGCCCCAGCATTTT
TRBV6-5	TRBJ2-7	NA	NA	CASNPRDWGYEQYF	TGTGCCAGCAATCCCCGGGACTGGGGCTACGAGCAGTACTTC
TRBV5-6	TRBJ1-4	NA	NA	CASSLVRAATNEKLFF	TGTGCCAGCAGCTTGGTCCGTGCTGCAACTAATGAAAAACTGTTTTTT
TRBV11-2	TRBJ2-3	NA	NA	CASSLGGAGDTQYF	TGTGCCAGCAGCTTGGGGGGGGCAGGTGATACGCAGTATTTT
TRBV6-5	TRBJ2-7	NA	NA	CASSTLGAYEQYF	TGTGCCAGCAGTACTTTGGGGGCCTACGAGCAGTACTTC
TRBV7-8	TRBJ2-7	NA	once	CASSSPGGGAYEQYF	TGTGCCAGCAGCTCCCCTGGCGGAGGGGCCTACGAGCAGTACTTC
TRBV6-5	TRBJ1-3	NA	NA	CASGGTGNTIYF	TGTGCCAGCGGAGGGACTGGAAACACCATATATTTT
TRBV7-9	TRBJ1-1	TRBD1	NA	CASSPSGQLNTEAFF	TGTGCCAGCAGCCCGTCGGGACAGTTAAACACTGAAGCTTTCTTT
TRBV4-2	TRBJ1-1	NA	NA	CASSQDKGSVAFF	TGTGCCAGCAGCCAAGATAAGGGTTCAGTGGCTTTCTTT
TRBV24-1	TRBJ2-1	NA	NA	CATSDTGTRNNEQFF	TGTGCCACCAGTGATACCGGGACACGCAACAATGAGCAGTTCTTC
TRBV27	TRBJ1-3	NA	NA	CASSFQAGNTIYF	TGTGCCAGCAGTTTCCAGGCTGGAAACACCATATATTTT
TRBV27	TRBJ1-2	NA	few	CASSLRRSYGYTF	TGTGCCAGCAGTTTAAGGCGGTCGTATGGCTACACCTTC
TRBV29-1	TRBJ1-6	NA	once	CSVLRDFNSPLHF	TGCAGCGTCCTCCGGGACTTTAATTCACCCCTCCACTTT
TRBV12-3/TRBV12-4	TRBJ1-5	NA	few	CASSLTLEQPQHF	TGTGCCAGCAGTTTAACACTTGAGCAGCCCCAGCATTTT
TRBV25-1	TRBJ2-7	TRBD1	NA	CASSRIHRGRFYEQYF	TGTGCCAGCAGTAGGATTCACAGGGGGCGCTTCTACGAGCAGTACTTC
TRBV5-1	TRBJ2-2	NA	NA	CASSLLTGPNTGELFF	TGCGCCAGCAGCCTCCTAACCGGCCCGAACACCGGGGAGCTGTTTTTT
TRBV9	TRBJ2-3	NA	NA	CASTQLQGQGTDTQYF	TGTGCCAGCACCCAGCTGCAGGGACAAGGCACAGATACGCAGTATTTT
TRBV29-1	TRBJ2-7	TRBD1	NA	CSVVTRGPSSEQYF	TGCAGCGTGGTAACCAGGGGGCCGTCCTCCGAGCAGTACTTC
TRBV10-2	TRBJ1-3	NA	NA	CASSEVDRTFSGNTIYF	TGCGCCAGCAGTGAGGTAGACAGAACCTTCTCTGGAAACACCATATATTTT
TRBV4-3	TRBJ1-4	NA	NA	CASSQDWTVEKLFF	TGCGCCAGCAGCCAAGATTGGACAGTCGAAAAACTGTTTTTT
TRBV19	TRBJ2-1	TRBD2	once	CASSPAGLVSEQFF	TGTGCCAGTAGTCCGGCGGGACTAGTCAGTGAGCAGTTCTTC
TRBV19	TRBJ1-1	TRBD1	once	CASKTTGKRTEAFF	TGTGCCAGTAAAACGACAGGGAAGCGGACTGAAGCTTTCTTT
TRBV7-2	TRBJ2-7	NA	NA	CASSYRTDYEQYF	TGTGCCAGCAGTTATAGGACAGACTACGAGCAGTACTTC